This entry features one T cell receptor (beta chain) sequence. The CDR3 totals 14 residues. Trimming removed 3 bases from V and 3 bases from J, with 12 bases in between. Per germline, CDR1 DFQATT and CDR2 SNEGSKA (reference sequence). This sample is part of a study of patients and donors after allogeneic stem cell transplantation. TCRdb reprocessed the RT-PCR reads via MiXCR and lists one record per CDR3 protein. The table has about 960,000 distinct CDR3 sequences, 18% seen once. The rearrangement links TRBV20-1 to TRBJ2-1; no clear D gene. This receptor was identified in a human donor who was either an allogeneic HSCT recipient or a stem cell or donor lymphocyte infusion donor (not recorded which). It is not recorded whose cells these are; they may come from a transplant donor. Input material: blood, either unsorted or a sorted T cell fraction (not recorded which). In DNA form, the CDR3 reads TGCAGTGCTAGTGCTCAGTTTCTCTACAATGAGCAGTTCTTC. It encodes CSASAQFLYNEQFF.